This is a list of T cell receptor beta chains from one sample in a study of T cell responses to AZD1222 COVID-19 vaccine. The method was immunoSEQ multiplex PCR; TCRdb's version includes in-frame clones alone and lacks a portion of them. Of 120,000 to 150,000 clones detected, 75% to 95% appear once; the ten largest clones hold about 3%. The sequences come from peripheral blood, collected on day 0 of MenACWY control vaccination. The receptors come from an adult in good health. CDR3s include the opening cysteine and the closing phenylalanine or tryptophan. The D gene is left open where the match is weak. Size values are once, few and many counts, or a class for expanded clones, and some rows have none.

V	J	D	size	CDR3	DNA
TRBV9	TRBJ1-3	TRBD1	NA	CASSGQGGTGNTIYF	TGTGCCAGCAGCGGACAGGGGGGAACTGGAAACACCATATATTTT
TRBV21-1	TRBJ2-2	NA	once	CASSKGSGRAFTSGELFF	TGTGCCAGCAGCAAGGGGAGCGGGAGGGCTTTTACCTCCGGGGAGCTGTTTTTT
TRBV28	TRBJ1-4	NA	NA	CASSLPRQGEKLFF	TGTGCCAGCAGTTTGCCAAGGCAAGGAGAAAAACTGTTTTTT
TRBV10-3	TRBJ2-2	TRBD2	NA	CAISDRLAGGIGGELFF	TGTGCCATCAGTGATCGACTAGCGGGAGGGATCGGCGGGGAGCTGTTTTTT
TRBV11-2	TRBJ1-1	NA	NA	CASSRRVANTEAFF	TGTGCCAGCAGCCGCAGGGTTGCCAACACTGAAGCTTTCTTT
TRBV7-2	TRBJ2-2	NA	NA	CASSLNTQTGELFF	TGTGCCAGCAGCTTAAACACACAGACCGGGGAGCTGTTTTTT
TRBV21-1	TRBJ2-3	NA	NA	CASNGRNRLAGDPDTQYF	TGTGCCAGCAACGGGAGAAATCGACTAGCGGGAGACCCAGATACGCAGTATTTT
TRBV3-1/TRBV3-2	TRBJ1-4	TRBD1	NA	CASSHPAGTGNEKLFF	TGTGCCAGCAGCCATCCTGCCGGGACAGGGAATGAAAAACTGTTTTTT
TRBV25-1	TRBJ2-7	NA	NA	CASSESGGLYEQYF	TGTGCCAGCAGTGAATCCGGGGGGCTTTACGAGCAGTACTTC
TRBV9	TRBJ2-2	NA	NA	CASTKDPGTTNTGELFF	TGTGCCAGCACCAAAGATCCTGGGACAACTAACACCGGGGAGCTGTTTTTT
TRBV5-1	TRBJ2-1	NA	NA	CASTPRAGVDGEQFF	TGCGCCAGCACCCCTCGGGCAGGGGTCGACGGTGAGCAGTTCTTC
TRBV7-3	TRBJ2-2	NA	NA	CASSEKNTGELFF	TGTGCCAGCAGCGAAAAGAACACCGGGGAGCTGTTTTTT
TRBV6-5	TRBJ2-3	NA	NA	CASSQPTGSADTQYF	TGTGCCAGCAGCCAGCCGACAGGCAGTGCAGATACGCAGTATTTT
TRBV27	TRBJ2-2	TRBD2	once	CASRGTSGRARGTGELFF	TGTGCCAGCAGGGGGACTAGCGGGAGGGCCCGTGGCACCGGGGAGCTGTTTTTT
TRBV10-3	TRBJ1-1	TRBD1	NA	CAISLTGVTEAFF	TGTGCCATCAGCCTAACAGGGGTCACTGAAGCTTTCTTT
TRBV6-6	TRBJ2-7	NA	NA	CASSFGVRYEQYF	TGTGCCAGCAGTTTCGGGGTAAGATACGAGCAGTACTTC
TRBV30	TRBJ1-2	NA	NA	CAWSFGGGANGYTF	TGTGCCTGGAGCTTCGGGGGGGGCGCGAATGGCTACACCTTC
TRBV5-6	TRBJ1-2	NA	NA	CASSLDRGLGGYTF	TGTGCCAGCAGCCTCGATCGGGGGCTCGGCGGCTACACCTTC
TRBV27	TRBJ2-5	NA	NA	CASRGAVSQETQYF	TGTGCCAGCCGGGGGGCAGTTTCTCAAGAGACCCAGTACTTC
TRBV3-1/TRBV3-2	TRBJ1-3	NA	NA	CASSPGRLDGNTIYF	TGTGCCAGCAGCCCGGGACGGCTCGATGGAAACACCATATATTTT
TRBV19	TRBJ1-3	NA	once	CASISSYSGNTIYF	TGTGCCAGTATCTCCTCCTACTCTGGAAACACCATATATTTT
TRBV28	TRBJ2-1	TRBD2	NA	CASSPPLAGVYNEQFF	TGTGCCAGCAGCCCCCCACTAGCGGGCGTCTACAATGAGCAGTTCTTC
TRBV25-1	TRBJ1-6	NA	NA	CASSDVNNSPLHF	TGTGCCAGCAGTGACGTAAATAATTCACCCCTCCACTTT
TRBV20-1	TRBJ2-3	TRBD2	NA	CSASKRGSTDTQYF	TGCAGTGCTAGTAAGCGGGGAAGCACAGATACGCAGTATTTT
TRBV5-1	TRBJ2-7	TRBD1	NA	CASSLGGQGAYEQYF	TGCGCCAGCAGCTTGGGTGGACAGGGGGCTTACGAGCAGTACTTC
TRBV15	TRBJ2-7	NA	once	CATSREARDGYEQYF	TGTGCCACCAGCAGAGAAGCGCGGGACGGCTACGAGCAGTACTTC
TRBV3-1/TRBV3-2	TRBJ2-7	NA	NA	CASSPTRTFYEQYF	TGTGCCAGCAGCCCTACTCGGACCTTCTACGAGCAGTACTTC
TRBV28	TRBJ1-1	NA	NA	CASSLGRAGAEAFF	TGTGCCAGCAGTTTAGGCAGGGCGGGGGCAGAAGCTTTCTTT
TRBV19	TRBJ1-1	TRBD1	NA	CASSGTGEAFF	TGTGCCAGTAGTGGGACAGGGGAAGCTTTCTTT
TRBV30	TRBJ1-1	TRBD1	few	CAWREAGGRKQAFF	TGTGCCTGGAGGGAAGCAGGGGGCCGAAAACAAGCTTTCTTT
TRBV11-2	TRBJ2-1	TRBD1	NA	CASSLARTGANEQFF	TGTGCCAGCAGCTTAGCGCGGACAGGGGCTAATGAGCAGTTCTTC
TRBV24-1	TRBJ1-4	NA	few	CATSEGRRNLNEKLFF	TGTGCCACCAGTGAGGGACGTAGGAATCTTAATGAAAAACTGTTTTTT
TRBV9	TRBJ1-4	NA	NA	CASSRDAAIWEKLFF	TGTGCCAGCAGCAGGGACGCAGCAATTTGGGAAAAACTGTTTTTT
TRBV7-6	TRBJ1-2	NA	NA	CASSFIDRGDYGYTF	TGTGCCAGCAGCTTTATCGACCGCGGGGACTATGGCTACACCTTC
TRBV12-3/TRBV12-4	TRBJ2-5	NA	NA	CASSLGIQETQYF	TGTGCCAGCAGTTTGGGAATCCAAGAGACCCAGTACTTC
TRBV7-9	TRBJ2-7	NA	few	CASTDRTYEQYF	TGTGCCAGCACCGACAGGACCTACGAGCAGTACTTC
TRBV30	TRBJ1-2	TRBD1	NA	CAWSVQGDGYTF	TGTGCCTGGAGTGTACAGGGGGATGGCTACACCTTC
TRBV9	TRBJ2-2	NA	NA	CASSFRPGPNTGELFF	TGTGCCAGCAGCTTTCGCCCCGGGCCCAACACCGGGGAGCTGTTTTTT
TRBV5-6	TRBJ1-1	TRBD1	NA	CASSYQGGTEAFF	TGTGCCAGCAGCTATCAGGGGGGGACTGAAGCTTTCTTT
TRBV9	TRBJ2-5	TRBD1	NA	CASSVSPGQQETQYF	TGTGCCAGCAGCGTCTCTCCGGGACAGCAAGAGACCCAGTACTTC
TRBV3-1/TRBV3-2	TRBJ2-2	NA	NA	CASSHQDTGELFF	TGTGCCAGCAGCCATCAGGACACCGGGGAGCTGTTTTTT
TRBV28	TRBJ2-3	TRBD2	NA	CASRDERLANTDTQYF	TGTGCCAGCAGGGACGAGAGACTAGCAAACACAGATACGCAGTATTTT
TRBV14	TRBJ2-1	NA	NA	CASSQDGTVFWEQFF	TGTGCCAGCAGCCAAGACGGGACGGTATTTTGGGAGCAGTTCTTC
TRBV5-4	TRBJ1-2	NA	NA	CASSLGVRTSDYGYTF	TGTGCCAGCAGCTTGGGTGTTCGTACTTCTGACTATGGCTACACCTTC
TRBV5-1	TRBJ2-7	NA	once	CASSWTGAYEQYF	TGCGCCAGCAGCTGGACTGGAGCCTACGAGCAGTACTTC
TRBV14	TRBJ2-5	TRBD1	NA	CASSQAGPLTGAETQYF	TGTGCCAGCAGCCAAGCCGGGCCGCTTACAGGGGCCGAGACCCAGTACTTC
TRBV24-1	TRBJ2-1	NA	once	CATSDPFDRINEQFF	TGTGCCACCAGTGATCCCTTTGACAGAATCAATGAGCAGTTCTTC
TRBV11-2	TRBJ1-2	NA	NA	CASSPAGNYGYTF	TGTGCCAGCAGCCCCGCCGGGAACTATGGCTACACCTTC
TRBV6-2/TRBV6-3	TRBJ1-2	NA	NA	CASSYTVNYGYTF	TGTGCCAGCAGTTATACAGTCAACTATGGCTACACCTTC
TRBV18	TRBJ1-6	TRBD1	NA	CASSLGQANSPLHF	TGTGCCAGCTCACTCGGACAGGCGAATTCACCCCTCCACTTT
TRBV5-6	TRBJ1-2	NA	NA	CASSLRRTLNYGYTF	TGTGCCAGCAGCTTGAGACGGACCTTAAACTATGGCTACACCTTC
TRBV6-4	TRBJ1-1	NA	NA	CASSERGLGEGVTEAFF	TGTGCCAGCAGTGAGAGGGGCCTGGGGGAAGGAGTTACTGAAGCTTTCTTT